Listed here is a single T cell receptor beta chain. Antigen specificity is unknown. The authors ran the immunoSEQ assay, v3.0, at survey level. For every sample, sequencing targeted 40,000-50,000 T-cell genomes. The method was immunoSEQ multiplex PCR; TCRdb's version includes in-frame clones alone and lacks a portion of them. The table includes roughly 32,000 clones, 97% detected once. The germline gives CDR1 SGHDN, CDR2 FVKESK. This CDR3 has 15 residues. V was clipped by 0 bases and J by 4 bases, with 7 bases between them. This entry belongs to a study of long-term antiretroviral therapy in people with HIV. The study drew at least one pre-ART and at least two post-ART PBMC samples from every donor. Findings of the study overall: Blood was collected between the mid-2000s and the late 2010s, possibly under older ART regimens. Clones that had undergone expansion before ART prevailed in the repertoire throughout all time points.

This sample comprised unsorted PBMCs, obtained 7.6 years after starting antiretroviral therapy. The chain combines TRBV14 with TRBJ1-6; D gene unclear. The clonotype comes from a young man with HIV. In DNA form, the CDR3 reads TGTGCCAGCAGCCAAGAATCCGCTTATAATTCACCCCTCCACTTT. Translation: CASSQESAYNSPLHF.